Listed below are T cell receptor beta chains from one sample, sequenced in a study of CXCR3-negative and CXCR3-positive naive CD8 T cells. TCRdb processed the 5' RACE reads again and assigns one entry to each CDR3 protein, with no DNA. The table counts 50,000 to 55,000 distinct CDR3 sequences; about 1.6% lies in the top ten. The source material was naive CXCR3- CD8+ T cells from blood. The receptors derive from a human donor in good health. Some clones in this sample may be carry-over from other donors' samples. The CDR3 runs from the conserved cysteine through the conserved F or W.

14	TRBV6-6	TRBJ2-7	CASSARDTYYEQYF
15	TRBV15	TRBJ1-5	CATSRDRQINQPQHF
13	TRBV7-7	TRBJ2-1	CASTLAVYNEQFF
17	TRBV6-6	TRBJ1-1	CASSFRQGEGMNTEAFF
12	TRBV5-8	TRBJ2-7	CASSAGKYEQYF
15	TRBV10-3	TRBJ2-7	CAISSPSDPSYEQYF
15	TRBV4-1	TRBJ2-1	CASSLPGQGLGEQFF
17	TRBV5-4	TRBJ2-7	CASSFSAGTSGRYEQYF
14	TRBV14	TRBJ2-1	CASRHSGGFNEQFF
14	TRBV28	TRBJ2-7	CASRHQGSSYEQYF
16	TRBV20-1	TRBJ2-1	CSARDLKSGYWNEQFF
13	TRBV4-2	TRBJ2-2	CASSHTATGELFF
15	TRBV6-2/TRBV6-3	TRBJ2-2	CASSQDREVAGELFF
15	TRBV10-1	TRBJ2-1	CAIQKTGISYNEQFF
15	TRBV6-2/TRBV6-3	TRBJ2-1	CASSYGGGNYNEQFF
16	TRBV28	TRBJ2-1	CASSLEGIRGWDEQFF
12	TRBV29-1	TRBJ2-7	CSVVVQGREQYF
15	TRBV13	TRBJ2-7	CASSPGGGYAYEQYF
14	TRBV28	TRBJ2-7	CASSPGTGVHEQYF
17	TRBV7-9	TRBJ1-5	CANTPQGTWDRVLPQHF
15	TRBV28	TRBJ2-5	CASEGDRGLGETQYF
16	TRBV4-1	TRBJ1-1	CASSPRQGLLRTEAFF
14	TRBV19	TRBJ1-1	CASSIISAGTEAFF
15	TRBV9	TRBJ2-7	CASSVASGGMYEQYF
16	TRBV20-1	TRBJ2-1	CSASSWREGPYNEQFF
18	TRBV5-1	TRBJ2-5	CASSFILHGTGSQETQYF
14	TRBV12-3/TRBV12-4	TRBJ1-1	CASSLERKNTEAFF
14	TRBV27	TRBJ2-7	CASSFGGPSYEQYF
13	TRBV7-9	TRBJ2-7	CASSLAGAYEQYF
15	TRBV7-2	TRBJ2-5	CASSLAGGYPPAQYF
16	TRBV28	TRBJ2-7	CASSYKRAGISYEQYF
12	TRBV21-1	TRBJ1-4	CASSNWDEKLFF
14	TRBV19	TRBJ1-1	CASTTGTGDLEAFF
15	TRBV5-5	TRBJ2-3	CASSLDSRTTDTQYF
18	TRBV13	TRBJ2-7	CASSSHLGLAGGSYEQYF
11	TRBV28	TRBJ2-1	CASSPGSEQFF
13	TRBV28	TRBJ2-3	CASSLGLAGTQYF
14	TRBV6-6	TRBJ2-7	CASSPTGSSYEQCF
15	TRBV28	TRBJ2-7	CASSSGTIQTYEQYF
14	TRBV7-7	TRBJ2-7	CASSLSVASYEQYF
12	TRBV29-1	TRBJ1-2	CSVSGTSYGYTF
21	TRBV7-8	TRBJ2-6	CASSLVPFETGAFSGANVLTF
13	TRBV28	TRBJ2-7	CATTSWGLDEQYF
14	TRBV29-1	TRBJ2-1	CSVEFAGGYNEQFF
16	TRBV4-1	TRBJ2-1	CASSQLYRRPNNEQFF
21	TRBV20-1	TRBJ2-5	CSARGLDGLAGGPGMVETQYF
17	TRBV25-1	TRBJ2-3	CASSKGLAGGLQDTQYF
14	TRBV5-5	TRBJ1-5	CASSLEGLGQPQHF
14	TRBV7-9	TRBJ2-7	CASSPLAGGDEQYF
16	TRBV12-3/TRBV12-4	TRBJ2-1	CASRPGTGVSYNEQFF
13	TRBV7-2	TRBJ1-5	CASTGRGNQPQHF
13	TRBV11-3	TRBJ2-5	CASSPRMGQTQYF
17	TRBV21-1	TRBJ2-1	CASSRAGIAGLDNEQFF
12	TRBV12-3/TRBV12-4	TRBJ2-3	CASSQSIDTQYF
14	TRBV28	TRBJ2-7	CASSLGRARYEQYF
13	TRBV25-1	TRBJ1-1	CATSTGVNTEAFF
13	TRBV9	TRBJ1-1	CASSAGGNTEAFF